This T cell receptor beta chain was recovered during a study of T cell responses to AZD1222 COVID-19 vaccine. On this clone itself: Its matching antigen is unknown.

Data came from immunoSEQ multiplex PCR; TCRdb stores just in-frame clones and leaves some out. The data hold about 150,000 clones, with approximately 88% observed a single time. Overall study findings and caveats: The donor cohort was predominantly white British with a female majority, and clonal diversity may have been underestimated. Receipt of two AZD1222 doses was followed by a rise in Spike-specific TCR breadth and depth. CD4 TCRs associated with vaccination spanned spike, dominating at 160-218 and 743-854.

The sample was peripheral blood, taken on day 0 of MenACWY control vaccination. This TCR derives from an adult in good health.

CDR3 residues: CASSARTGTGYGYTF. The CDR3 DNA reads as TGTGCCAGCAGCGCCCGTACCGGGACAGGGTATGGCTACACCTTC. V is TRBV9 and J is TRBJ1-2; 9 bases agree with TRBD1. Germline CDR1 SGDLS, CDR2 YYNGEE. Germline trimming cut 3 bases from V and 5 bases from J; bases unmatched to any gene: 8. The CDR3 is made up of 15 amino acids. Supplemented by reference TRBV9 and TRBJ1-2, the full variable domain reads DSGVTQTPKHLITATGQRVTLRCSPRSGDLSVYWYQQSLDQGLQFLIQYYNGEERAKGNILERFSAQQFPDLHSELNLSSLELGDSALYFCASSARTGTGYGYTFGSGTRLTVV.